One and the same sample provided the 21 T cell receptor beta chains below, sequenced in a study of spatial heterogeneity in lung cancer. Sample time point: sample taken at primary tumor resection. TCRdb used MiXCR to reprocess the 5' RACE reads, holding one entry per CDR3 protein. The sample includes over 6,500 distinct CDR3 sequences, around 13% of them seen just once. No antigens are known for them. Whole-study findings and limits: Tumoral mutation counts were tracked by counts of expanded intratumoral alpha and beta TCRs.

Here the sequenced sample was lung tumor tissue, taken at surgery. The receptor set was obtained from a male donor with early-stage non-small cell lung cancer.

Of note for this clonotype: This beta chain is a stray read from a library made for alpha chains; its abundance is not meaningful. The chain employs TRBV4-1 and TRBJ2-5; D might be TRBD1 or TRBD2, each matching 5 bases. Trimming took 0 bases from V and 1 from J, leaving 15 bases between them. CDR1 is MGHRA, CDR2 YSYEKL, per germline. The CDR3 covers 17 residues. Written as DNA, the CDR3 is TGCGCCAGCAGCCAAGAAAACTTCCAGAGGGGCCAAGAGACCCAGTACTTC. Its translation: CASSQENFQRGQETQYF.

The table lists this clonotype with many counts. Since the library was made to target alpha chains, this beta chain is a stray read and its abundance is not meaningful. The gene calls are TRBV18 and TRBJ1-1, with a possible D match to TRBD1 (5 bases). The ends were cut back, 7 bases at V and 3 bases at J, with 18 bases in the middle. The CDR3 sequence is 15 residues long. CDR1 is KGHSH and CDR2 is LQKENI in the germline V gene. The CDR3, as DNA: TGTGCCAGCTTCACCCAGGGAGGGGCTGACACTGAAGCTTTCTTT. Translated, it gives CASFTQGGADTEAFF.

This clonotype was observed at least ten times. Because the library targeted alpha chains, this beta chain is an off-target read whose size means little. This chain joins TRBV10-2 and TRBJ1-5, with D uncertain. The CDR3 has 16 amino acids. Looked up from germline, CDR1 is WSHSY and CDR2 is SAAADI. The germline V and J ends were trimmed by 5 bases and 0 bases, with 14 bases remaining between them. Here the CDR3 DNA reads TGCGCCAGCAGTCTAGAGACGGTAAATAGCAATCAGCCCCAGCATTTT. This translates into CASSLETVNSNQPQHF.

Judged by abundance, this clonotype is medium-sized. Within a library made for alpha chains, this beta chain is off target, and its count is uninformative. This sequence joins TRBV7-2 and TRBJ2-5; D perhaps matches TRBD1 (5 bases). The CDR3 runs to 14 residues. V was pared by 0 bases and J by 2 bases, with 7 bases between. Germline CDR1 is SGHTA and CDR2 is FQGNSA. The DNA of the CDR3 is TGTGCCAGCAGCTTAGCGCAGGGTCAAGAGACCCAGTACTTC. This encodes CASSLAQGQETQYF.

This clonotype is labeled as medium-sized. This beta chain lies outside the target of a library built for alpha chains; its clone size means little. The chain carries TRBV11-2 and TRBJ2-5; D ambiguous. There are 13 residues in the CDR3. V lost 2 bases and J 5 bases, leaving 9 bases between the germline ends. Germline V CDR1 and CDR2: SGHAT, FQNNGV. The CDR3, as DNA: TGTGCCAGCAGCTTAAGTGCGCGGGAGACCCAGTACTTC. Its protein product is CASSLSARETQYF.

This clonotype was recorded many times. Because the library targeted alpha chains, this beta chain is an off-target read whose size means little. This chain links TRBV6-1 with TRBJ1-1; a weak D match, TRBD1 (6 bases). The CDR3 contains 14 residues. The ends were cut back, 5 bases at V and 1 base at J, with 11 bases in the middle. Germline CDR1 MNHNS, CDR2 SASEGT. CDR3 coding DNA: TGTGCCAGCAGTCCCAGGACAGCGAACACTGAAGCTTTCTTT. It specifies CASSPRTANTEAFF.

Relative to its sample, this clonotype is medium-sized (0.01 to 0.1%). A library made for alpha chains picked up this beta chain off target, so its size means little. The V call is TRBV11-2, the J call TRBJ2-1; 9 bases match TRBD1. Germline CDR1 reads SGHAT; CDR2 reads FQNNGV. Unmatched junction bases numbered 9, after V lost 5 bases and J lost 7 bases. The CDR3 length is 15 residues. CDR3 in amino acids: CASSHGPGTGNEQFF. CDR3 nucleotides: TGTGCCAGCAGCCACGGTCCCGGGACAGGGAATGAGCAGTTCTTC. Drawing the rest from reference TRBV11-2 and TRBJ2-1, the complete variable domain is EAGVAQSPRYKIIEKRQSVAFWCNPISGHATLYWYQQILGQGPKLLIQFQNNGVVDDSQLPKDRFSAERLKGVDSTLKIQPAKLEDSAVYLCASSHGPGTGNEQFFGPGTRLTVL.

This clonotype was detected many times. This beta chain is a stray sequence in a library constructed for alpha chains; its clone size is not meaningful. This chain connects TRBV2 to TRBJ1-2; maybe TRBD1 (5 bases). The germline V and J ends were trimmed by 6 bases and 3 bases, with 14 bases remaining between them. The CDR3 consists of 14 residues. Germline V gene lookup returns CDR1 SNHLY and CDR2 FYNNEI. Here the CDR3 reads CASSREVGDYGYTF. The CDR3 DNA reads TGTGCCAGCAGCAGGGAAGTGGGGGACTATGGCTACACCTTC.

This clonotype was detected only a few times. This beta chain came through as a stray read in a library set up for alpha chains, and its size says little. This rearrangement joins TRBV19 to TRBJ1-5; D uncertain. The CDR3 runs 13 residues. The germline gives CDR1 LNHDA, CDR2 SQIVND (reference sequence). The germline V and J ends were trimmed by 0 bases and 7 bases, with 7 bases remaining between them. CDR3 DNA: TGTGCCAGTAGTATAGATCTAGACCAGCCCCAGCATTTT. Translated: CASSIDLDQPQHF.

In this sample, this clonotype is large. This beta chain represents an off-target read in a library built for alpha chains; its size is of limited meaning. This chain joins TRBV27 and TRBJ2-7; weak D call: TRBD1 (5 bases). This CDR3 is 14 amino acids long. Germline CDR1 MNHEY, CDR2 SMNVEV (reference sequence). Trimming pared 8 bases from V and 0 bases from J, leaving 14 bases between. The CDR3 nucleotides are TGTGCCAGCGCTTCGGACACATCCTCCTACGAGCAGTACTTC. The encoded protein is CASASDTSSYEQYF.

This clonotype was counted ten times or more. This beta chain is a stray sequence in a library constructed for alpha chains; its clone size is not meaningful. V gene TRBV7-9 combines with J gene TRBJ1-6; no clear D gene. The germline V gene encodes CDR1 SEHNR and CDR2 FQNEAQ (reference sequence). V was shortened by 1 base and J by 0 bases, with 10 bases between the two germline ends. The CDR3 covers 17 residues. The CDR3 DNA is TGTGCCAGCAGCTTAGTCGTGGGTAGCTCCTATAATTCACCCCTCCACTTT. Translation: CASSLVVGSSYNSPLHF.

This clonotype is medium-sized by share. As an off-target read in a library built for alpha chains, this beta chain has a frequency of little significance. The rearrangement joins TRBV2 to TRBJ2-7; no clear D gene. The CDR3 contains 13 residues. From germline, CDR1 is SNHLY and CDR2 FYNNEI. Trimming stripped 2 bases from V and 2 bases from J, with 7 bases between. In DNA form, the CDR3 reads TGTGCCAGCAGTGAAACCGACCCCTACGAGCAGTACTTC. Translated, it gives CASSETDPYEQYF.

This clonotype was seen many times. This beta chain was picked up by a library intended for alpha chains and is off target, so its count carries little meaning. The chain carries TRBV7-9 and TRBJ2-6; D call uncertain. The CDR3 loop spans 13 amino acids. V was pared by 5 bases and J by 1 base, with 3 bases between. Germline V lookup: CDR1 SEHNR, CDR2 FQNEAQ (reference sequence). This CDR3 reads CASSKSGANVLTF. As DNA, the CDR3 is TGTGCCAGCAGCAAGTCTGGGGCCAACGTCCTGACTTTC.

Concerning this clonotype: This beta chain lies outside the target of a library built for alpha chains; its clone size means little. The genes are TRBV29-1 and TRBJ2-5, with 7 bases lining up with TRBD1. This CDR3 is 12 amino acids long. Trimming removed 4 bases from V and 12 bases from J; junction bases left unmatched: 11. The germline gives CDR1 SQVTM, CDR2 ANQGSEA. DNA of the CDR3: TGCAGCGTTGTAAAATCAGGGGGAAGAAAGTACTTC. Translation: CSVVKSGGRKYF. Based on the CDR3 plus reference TRBV29-1 and TRBJ2-5, the full variable domain is SAVISQKPSRDICQRGTSLTIQCQVDSQVTMMFWYRQQPGQSLTLIATANQGSEATYESGFVIDKFPISRPNLTFSTLTVSNMSPEDSSIYLCSVVKSGGRKYFGPGTRLLVL.

Sample share makes this clonotype medium-sized. For a library built for alpha chains, this beta chain is a stray read; little rests on its size. The chain links TRBV10-3 to TRBJ2-3; no clear D. Trimming stripped 3 bases from V and 0 bases from J, with 7 bases between. Germline values: CDR1 ENHRY, CDR2 SYGVKD. The CDR3 is 14 residues long. CDR3 amino acids: CAISDSTSTDTQYF. Here the CDR3 DNA reads TGTGCCATCAGTGATTCTACTAGCACAGATACGCAGTATTTT.

Remarks on this clonotype: Since it is a stray read in a library aimed at alpha chains, this beta chain has a size that is not meaningful. The gene calls are TRBV12-3 or TRBV12-4 and TRBJ1-4, with TRBD1 matching over 8 bases. There are 18 residues in the CDR3. With V trimmed by 5 bases and J by 5 bases, 16 bases remained unmatched. The CDR3 DNA is TGTGCCAGCAGTCTTTGGACAGGGCAACGGGGCCGGAATGAAAAACTGTTTTTT. This gives the protein CASSLWTGQRGRNEKLFF.

By share, this clonotype ranks as medium-sized. In a library made to pick up alpha chains, this beta chain is a stray read with a size that means little. V and J are TRBV20-1 and TRBJ2-1; TRBD2 matches at 11 bases. The CDR3 sequence is 17 residues long. The germline gives CDR1 DFQATT, CDR2 SNEGSKA (reference sequence). Germline trimming cut 0 bases from V and 7 bases from J; bases unmatched to any gene: 11. CDR3 nucleotides: TGCAGTGCTAGAGAGATAGAGCCTAGCGGGAGGATAAATGAGCAGTTCTTC. Its translation is CSAREIEPSGRINEQFF.

This clonotype was detected ten times or more. With the library built for alpha chains, this beta chain is off target and its frequency is not meaningful. The chain combines TRBV18 with TRBJ2-1; TRBD1 aligns across 8 bases. The J segment lost 7 bases and the V segment lost 3 bases, leaving 8 bases of the junction unmatched. The CDR3 consists of 15 residues. Germline lookup yields CDR1 KGHSH and CDR2 LQKENI. CDR3 sequence (DNA): TGTGCCAGCTCACCGAGGATCGGACAGGGAAATGAGCAGTTCTTC. Amino acid sequence: CASSPRIGQGNEQFF.

In this sample, this clonotype turned up many times. Since the library was made to target alpha chains, this beta chain is a stray read and its abundance is not meaningful. The genes are TRBV19 and TRBJ2-7; 9 bases are shared with TRBD1. Germline CDR1 is LNHDA and CDR2 is SQIVND (reference sequence). The V gene end was trimmed by 3 bases and the J gene end by 3 bases; junction bases not matched to a gene: 6. There are 15 residues in the CDR3. The CDR3 region has the DNA TGTGCCAGTAGTATTGGGGGACAGGGAAACTACGAGCAGTACTTC. Its protein is CASSIGGQGNYEQYF.

Ten or more counts support this clonotype. This beta chain slipped into a library made for alpha chains as a stray read, so its size is not meaningful. V and J are TRBV12-3 or TRBV12-4 and TRBJ1-1, with D hard to call. The CDR3 has 10 residues. Between the trimmed V and J ends, which lost 5 bases and 11 bases, there was a span of 9 bases. The CDR3 coding sequence is TGTGCCAGCAGTCGCGACGGTGCTTTCTTT. This translates into CASSRDGAFF.

This clonotype was observed many times. The library was designed around alpha chains, so this beta chain is a stray read whose abundance carries little weight. This rearrangement joins TRBV2 to TRBJ2-3; TRBD2 matches at 9 bases. Germline V gene data show CDR1 as SNHLY and CDR2 as FYNNEI. The CDR3 extends over 15 amino acids. Losses at the gene ends were 6 bases for V and 1 base for J; bases not matched to a gene: 5. CDR3 nucleotides: TGTGCCAGCAGCCCACTAGCGGGCCGCACAGATACGCAGTATTTT. Its translation: CASSPLAGRTDTQYF.